This T cell receptor beta chain was observed in a study of blood T cell repertoires in COVID-19. Profiling relied on immunoSEQ multiplex PCR, and the TCRdb table lists in-frame clones only, not all of them. The data hold some 97,000 clones, with around four fifths observed a single time. Germline assignment: CDR1 WNHNN and CDR2 SYGVQD (reference sequence). The CDR3 spans 12 residues. Between the trimmed V and J ends, which lost 3 bases and 7 bases, there was a span of 7 bases. This TCR derives from a man between 50 and 59 years old with active or convalescent COVID-19. What was sequenced was peripheral blood. J is TRBJ2-1 and V is TRBV10-1; D is undetermined. CDR3 region: CASSDPGNEQFF. The CDR3 DNA follows: TGCGCCAGCAGTGATCCCGGGAATGAGCAGTTCTTC.